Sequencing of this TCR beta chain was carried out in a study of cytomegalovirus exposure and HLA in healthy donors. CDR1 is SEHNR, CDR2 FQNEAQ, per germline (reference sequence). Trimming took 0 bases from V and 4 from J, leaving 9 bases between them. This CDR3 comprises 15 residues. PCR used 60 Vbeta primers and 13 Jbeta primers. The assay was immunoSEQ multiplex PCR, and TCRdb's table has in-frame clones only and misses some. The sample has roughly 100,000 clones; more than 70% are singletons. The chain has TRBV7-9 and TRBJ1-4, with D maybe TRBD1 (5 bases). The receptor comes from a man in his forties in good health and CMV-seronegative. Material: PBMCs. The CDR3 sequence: CASSLAAGFNEKLFF. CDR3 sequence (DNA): TGTGCCAGCAGCTTAGCGGCAGGGTTTAATGAAAAACTGTTTTTT.